The present entry profiles one T cell receptor (beta chain) with its context. Its matching antigen is unknown. TCRdb re-called the reads with MiXCR, one entry per CDR3 protein. The data show more than 650,000 distinct CDR3 sequences, with approximately 40% seen just once and around 2.8% held by the top ten. Looked up from germline, CDR1 is SQVTM and CDR2 is ANQGSEA. The CDR3 consists of 11 residues. V gave up 6 bases and J gave up 4 bases, with 10 bases separating them. This sample was taken from a study of T cell repertoires in cytomegalovirus infection. Findings and caveats of the study: What dominated the ex vivo response were HLA-C-restricted CMV-specific TCR beta clonotypes.

The rearrangement uses TRBV29-1 and TRBJ2-7, with a weak D call TRBD1 (5 bases). Sequencing was carried out using PBMCs. This receptor was taken from a human donor in good health (CMV status not recorded). Some clones in this sample may be carry-over from other donors' samples. The CDR3 sequence is CSVFDSYEQYF. The CDR3 coding sequence is TGCAGCGTGTTTGACAGTTACGAGCAGTACTTC.